The TCR beta chain under discussion was sequenced for a study of T cell responses to AZD1222 COVID-19 vaccine. Study conclusions and caveats: Baseline seropositivity characterized only six AZD1222 recipients. All repertoire sampling was performed exclusively after the peak T cell response. Spike was spanned by vaccine-associated CD4 TCRs, which were dominant at 160-218 and 743-854. It should be noted that donors were predominantly white British and more often female, and clonal diversity was possibly underestimated.

The V end was cut by 0 bases, the J end by 3 bases, with 11 bases between. From germline, CDR1 is MNHNS and CDR2 SASEGT. CDR3 size: 15 residues. Concerning this clone itself: Its target is unknown.

Data came from immunoSEQ multiplex PCR; TCRdb stores just in-frame clones and leaves some out. This table has 140,000 to 150,000 clones, over 85% appearing once. This receptor was identified in an adult in good health. The material sequenced was peripheral blood, taken on day 0 of AZD1222 vaccination. The rearrangement links TRBV6-1 to TRBJ1-1, with D unresolved. CDR3 residues: CASSEARLAHTEAFF. CDR3 nucleotides: TGTGCCAGCAGTGAAGCGAGGCTAGCCCACACTGAAGCTTTCTTT.